This passage covers 9 T cell receptor beta chains from one sample sequenced in a study of T-cell reconstitution after alpha-beta-depleted transplantation in children (dated by TCRdb to about 2016). The library was produced with PCR. Sequencing was carried out with an Illumina HiSeq 2500. Molecular barcoding was employed in the preparation of TCR libraries, with unique molecular identifiers being used to normalize TCRbeta repertoire quantification. TCRdb itself trimmed the public reads at Q25 with fastp, ran MiXCR and retained productive beta chains. Under each unique CDR3 protein, matching rows form one entry showing the most common genes and DNA. This sample holds 400,000 to 500,000 distinct CDR3 sequences; about 11% were observed only once. The biggest ten clones account for about 5% of the sample. The sequencing used PBMCs from the stem cell graft donor, collected from the stem cell graft. Every receptor here comes from a human donor who donated a stem cell graft to a child with acute myeloid leukemia.

This clonotype was detected many times. V and J are TRBV7-8 and TRBJ2-3; D remains unclear. Germline V lookup: CDR1 SGHVS, CDR2 FQNEAQ. The ends were cut back, 1 base at V and 2 bases at J, with 4 bases in the middle. The CDR3 loop spans 13 amino acids. CDR3 amino acids: CASSLEITDTQYF. The CDR3 DNA follows: TGTGCCAGCAGCTTAGAAATCACAGATACGCAGTATTTT.

This clonotype showed up many times. The chain is built from TRBV6-5 and TRBJ1-4; the D is unclear. Germline CDR1 and CDR2: MNHEY and SVGAGI. Deletions cut 0 bases from V and 8 bases from J, with 10 bases between. The length of the CDR3 is 14 residues. The CDR3 nucleotides read TGTGCCAGCAGTTACTCGACGTTTAACGAAAAACTGTTTTTT. The encoded protein is CASSYSTFNEKLFF.

DNA of the CDR3: TGCAGCGTTGCGCAGTCAGAGACCCAGTACTTC. It is translated as CSVAQSETQYF. The chain combines TRBV29-1 with TRBJ2-5; D not certain. The V and J ends lost 4 bases and 4 bases respectively, with 7 bases between them. The CDR3 runs 11 residues. Germline CDR1 is SQVTM and CDR2 is ANQGSEA.

The chain is built from TRBV6-2 or TRBV6-3 and TRBJ2-3; 9 bases are a match to TRBD2. This CDR3 is built from 13 residues. V lost 6 bases and J lost 5; bases outside the gene matches: 3. In germline, CDR1 is MNHEY, CDR2 SVGEGT. The CDR3 protein is CASRILAGDTQYF. As DNA, the CDR3 is TGTGCCAGCAGAATACTAGCGGGAGATACGCAGTATTTT.

This clonotype appeared a few times. CDR3 nucleotide sequence: TGTGCCAGCAGTTTAATTATAGGGGACACCGGGGAGCTGTTTTTT. Its protein is CASSLIIGDTGELFF. The chain has TRBV12-3 or TRBV12-4 and TRBJ2-2; perhaps TRBD1 as D (5 bases). Trimming took off 2 bases at V and 3 bases at J, with 10 bases between the two ends. This CDR3 has 15 residues.

The V and J genes are TRBV5-5 and TRBJ2-7; 10 nucleotides match TRBD1. The CDR3 is 16 residues long. The J segment lost 5 bases and the V segment lost 5 bases, leaving 13 bases of the junction unmatched. Germline V gene sequence: CDR1 SGHKS, CDR2 YYEKEE (reference sequence). CDR3 sequence (DNA): TGTGCCAGCAGGATCGACTTCCGGGACAGGGGCCACGAGCAGTACGTC. Protein sequence: CASRIDFRDRGHEQYV.

This clonotype has only a few counts. This chain connects TRBV9 to TRBJ2-3; D perhaps matches TRBD2 (5 bases). Germline CDR1 is SGDLS and CDR2 is YYNGEE. V was clipped by 0 bases and J by 2 bases, with 10 bases between them. The CDR3 is made up of 15 amino acids. CDR3 amino acids: CASSVAGVPTDTQYF. CDR3 DNA: TGTGCCAGCAGCGTAGCCGGGGTCCCCACAGATACGCAGTATTTT.

The rearrangement uses TRBV12-3 or TRBV12-4 and TRBJ2-3; 14 bases are shared with TRBD2. After removal of 5 bases from V and 2 bases from J, the junction contained 6 bases not matched to a gene. This CDR3 comprises 17 residues. Here the CDR3 reads CASSRGLAGGNTDTQYF. In DNA, the CDR3 is TGTGCCAGCAGTCGAGGACTAGCGGGGGGCAACACAGATACGCAGTATTTT.

V is TRBV6-5 and J is TRBJ2-2; D uncertain. V lost 0 bases and J 7 bases, leaving 15 bases between the germline ends. Germline assignment: CDR1 MNHEY and CDR2 SVGAGI. This CDR3 has 16 residues. CDR3 protein: CASSYSSRPNFGELFF. DNA of the CDR3: TGTGCCAGCAGTTACTCGAGCAGGCCTAACTTCGGGGAGCTGTTTTTT.